The TCR beta chain described here comes from a study of blood T cell repertoires in COVID-19. Study at large: The origin of the acute and convalescent COVID-19 samples was the United States, Italy and Spain.

This clone turned up a few times. How the authors handled the data: Nucleated cell counts were estimated from reference gene primer amplification. Sequencing was performed with immunoSEQ multiplex PCR; in TCRdb, only in-frame clones are kept and a portion is missing. V, J and clone size reflect that table, while D and trimming were determined from the DNA. This sample has over 200,000 clones, with 80% to 90% found just once. V lost 4 bases and J lost 6, with 16 bases in between. From germline, CDR1 is LNHDA and CDR2 SQIVND (reference sequence). This CDR3 spans 15 amino acids. Specimen: peripheral blood. This chain uses TRBV19 with TRBJ2-1; maybe TRBD1 (5 bases). This receptor was obtained from an elderly man with acute or convalescent COVID-19. CDR3 amino acids: CASSNFREKSNEQFF. The CDR3 coding sequence is TGTGCCAGTAGTAACTTCAGGGAAAAGAGCAATGAGCAGTTCTTC.